Following are 24 T cell receptor beta chains from one sample sequenced in a study of OX40 agonist ivuxolimab in advanced cancers. Data came from immunoSEQ multiplex PCR; TCRdb stores just in-frame clones and leaves some out. The table shows around 60,000 clones, with roughly 85% occurring only once. The sample here was CD4+ or CD8+ T cells sorted from blood, taken in a trial of the OX40 agonist ivuxolimab. All receptors come from an adult with an advanced solid tumor such as melanoma, head and neck, liver or kidney cancer.

The rearrangement joins TRBV6-1 to TRBJ2-5, with no clear D. The CDR3 runs 12 residues. CDR1 MNHNS and CDR2 SASEGT come from the germline V gene. The V end lost 5 bases, the J end lost 7 bases, and 11 bases lay between the germline ends. Here the CDR3 DNA reads TGTGCCAGCAGTCCGCAACAGAGGACCCAGTACTTC. This sequence encodes CASSPQQRTQYF.

The gene calls are TRBV4-1 and TRBJ2-1, with D perhaps TRBD1 (5 bases). V lost 0 bases and J lost 3, with 12 bases in between. Germline V lookup: CDR1 MGHRA, CDR2 YSYEKL. This CDR3 is built from 16 residues. The CDR3 here is CASSQEPQGIYNEQFF. The CDR3 DNA reads as TGCGCCAGCAGCCAAGAGCCTCAGGGAATCTACAATGAGCAGTTCTTC.

The chain uses TRBV4-2 and TRBJ1-2; weak D call: TRBD1 (6 bases). Germline CDR1 and CDR2: LGHNA and YNFKEQ. Deletions cut 1 base from V and 8 bases from J, with 20 bases between. The CDR3 runs to 16 residues. The CDR3 protein is CASSQASYVQGPGYTF. CDR3 nucleotide sequence: TGTGCCAGCAGCCAAGCCTCGTATGTACAGGGCCCAGGCTACACCTTC.

This clone was seen only once. The V call is TRBV2, the J call TRBJ2-7; 7 nucleotides align to TRBD1. Trimming removed 6 bases from V and 1 base from J; junction bases left unmatched: 6. Germline lookup yields CDR1 SNHLY and CDR2 FYNNEI. The CDR3 covers 14 residues. The CDR3 DNA is TGTGCCAGCAGCTTGGGACAGATTTCCTACGAGCAGTACTTC. Its protein is CASSLGQISYEQYF. The whole variable domain, filled in from reference TRBV2 and TRBJ2-7, reads EPEVTQTPSHQVTQMGQEVILRCVPISNHLYFYWYRQILGQKVEFLVSFYNNEISEKSEIFDDQFSVERPDGSNFTLKIRSTKLEDSAMYFCASSLGQISYEQYFGPGTRLTVT.

This clone appeared once. This chain uses TRBV7-3 with TRBJ1-4; 7 nucleotides align to TRBD1. V trimming: 5 bases; J trimming: 7 bases; junction bases outside the gene matches: 7. Per the germline V gene, CDR1 is SGHTA and CDR2 is FQGTGA. The CDR3 spans 14 residues. CDR3 region: CASSLGGPGEKLFF. Here the CDR3 DNA reads TGTGCCAGCAGCCTAGGGGGCCCGGGTGAAAAACTGTTTTTT. The full variable domain, completed using reference TRBV7-3 and TRBJ1-4, is GAGVSQTPSNKVTEKGKYVELRCDPISGHTALYWYRQSLGQGPEFLIYFQGTGAADDSGLPNDRFFAVRPEGSVSTLKIQRTERGDSAVYLCASSLGGPGEKLFFGSGTQLSVL.

V usage is TRBV10-2 and J usage is TRBJ1-2; the match to TRBD1 covers 10 bases. Unmatched junction bases numbered 6, after V lost 6 bases and J lost 2 bases. The CDR3 consists of 15 residues. Germline-derived CDR1 and CDR2 are WSHSY and SAAADI. The CDR3 sequence is CASSSWTGGNYGYTF. The CDR3 DNA is TGCGCCAGCAGCTCTTGGACAGGGGGGAACTATGGCTACACCTTC.

The chain joins TRBV7-2 to TRBJ2-5, with D perhaps given as TRBD1 or TRBD2 (6 bases each). The CDR3 length is 11 residues. The germline V gene has CDR1 SGHTA and CDR2 FQGNSA. The CDR3 region has the DNA TGTGCGACAAGGAGGGGGGAGACCCAGTACTTC. Encoded protein: CATRRGETQYF.

The rearrangement joins TRBV5-1 to TRBJ2-3; 10 bases fit TRBD2. The CDR3 has 16 amino acids. CDR1 SGHRS and CDR2 YFSETQ come from the germline V gene. J gave up 9 bases and V 0 bases, and 10 bases lay outside the gene matches. The CDR3: CASSLAPAGGLGTQYF. The CDR3 DNA reads TGCGCCAGCAGCTTGGCCCCAGCGGGGGGGCTCGGGACGCAGTATTTT.

The chain carries TRBV6-6 and TRBJ2-1, with 7 bases fitting TRBD1. Trimming at V came to 6 bases and at J to 7 bases, leaving 6 bases not matched to a gene. Germline V gene lookup returns CDR1 MNHNY and CDR2 SVGAGI (reference sequence). The CDR3 totals 13 residues. The CDR3 coding sequence is TGTGCCAGCAGGCGACAGGGAGCAAATGAGCAGTTCTTC. It yields the protein CASRRQGANEQFF.

This chain joins TRBV7-2 and TRBJ2-7; D call uncertain. This CDR3 region has 14 residues. Trimming removed 0 bases from V and 3 bases from J, with 9 bases in between. Germline V lookup: CDR1 SGHTA, CDR2 FQGNSA. In DNA, the CDR3 is TGTGCCAGCAGCTTAGCGGGTAGGAACTACGAGCAGTACTTC. As protein: CASSLAGRNYEQYF.

The V call is TRBV15, the J call TRBJ2-1; maybe TRBD2 (6 bases). The V end lost 6 bases, the J end lost 4 bases, and 19 bases lay between the germline ends. CDR1 and CDR2 from the germline V gene are LNHNV and YYDKDF (reference sequence). The CDR3 runs to 16 residues. CDR3 region: CATRGAGGKVYNEQFF. DNA of the CDR3: TGTGCCACCAGGGGAGCCGGCGGGAAAGTTTACAATGAGCAGTTCTTC. The variable domain in full, with the rest retrieved from reference TRBV15 and TRBJ2-1, is DAMVIQNPRYQVTQFGKPVTLSCSQTLNHNVMYWYQQKSSQAPKLLFHYYDKDFNNEADTPDNFQSRRPNTSFCFLDIRSPGLGDTAMYLCATRGAGGKVYNEQFFGPGTRLTVL.

The chain is built from TRBV5-1 and TRBJ2-7; D gene unclear. The CDR3 is 11 amino acids. Germline V gene lookup returns CDR1 SGHRS and CDR2 YFSETQ. The V end lost 1 base, the J end lost 6 bases, and 5 bases lay between the germline ends. CDR3 region: CASSLMAEQYF. For the CDR3, the DNA is TGCGCCAGCAGCTTGATGGCCGAGCAGTACTTC.

CDR3 amino acids: CASRLTTGTNTGELFF. The CDR3, as DNA: TGTGCCAGCAGACTTACGACAGGGACGAACACCGGGGAGCTGTTTTTT. V and J are TRBV6-4 and TRBJ2-2, with TRBD1 identical over 7 bases. V lost 6 bases, J lost 0 bases, and 7 bases stayed unmatched. Germline CDR1 is MRHNA and CDR2 is SNTAGT. The CDR3 extends over 16 amino acids.

CDR3: CAIAGQGSYEQYF. The CDR3, as DNA: TGTGCCATCGCGGGACAGGGTAGCTACGAGCAGTACTTC. The chain is built from TRBV10-3 and TRBJ2-7, with 9 bases that match TRBD1. The CDR3 is made up of 13 amino acids. V gave up 8 bases and J gave up 3 bases; unmatched junction bases: 5. Germline V lookup: CDR1 ENHRY, CDR2 SYGVKD.

The chain has TRBV6-6 and TRBJ1-1; TRBD1 agrees at 10 bases. CDR1 is MNHNY, CDR2 SVGAGI, per germline (reference sequence). V dropped 9 bases and J dropped 4; count of bases not matched to a gene: 5. The CDR3 spans 13 residues. The CDR3 protein is CASRDRGSTEAFF. As DNA, the CDR3 is TGTGCCAGTCGGGACAGGGGATCCACTGAAGCTTTCTTT.

The chain is built from TRBV5-4 and TRBJ2-2; 7 bases are shared with TRBD2. The CDR3 covers 16 residues. Germline V gene sequence: CDR1 SGHNT, CDR2 YYREEE (reference sequence). J gave up 4 bases and V 4 bases, and 10 bases lay outside the gene matches. CDR3 protein: CASSLRGGRGTGELFF. The CDR3 DNA sequence: TGTGCCAGCAGCCTACGGGGAGGGAGGGGCACCGGGGAGCTGTTTTTT.

V usage is TRBV6-5 and J usage is TRBJ2-3; D remains unclear. This CDR3 contains 14 residues. Trimming shortened V by 3 bases and J by 1 base, and 8 bases separated the two germline ends. CDR1 and CDR2 from the germline V gene are MNHEY and SVGAGI. The CDR3 region is CASSYSLGTDTQYF. Written as DNA, the CDR3 is TGTGCCAGCAGTTATTCTTTAGGCACAGATACGCAGTATTTT.

This sequence joins TRBV28 and TRBJ2-7; D call uncertain. Per germline, CDR1 MDHEN and CDR2 SYDVKM. Between the trimmed V and J ends, which lost 6 bases and 0 bases, there was a span of 15 bases. The CDR3 is 15 amino acids. Written as DNA, the CDR3 is TGTGCCAGCAGGCTCGGGTCTTCTTCCTCCTACGAGCAGTACTTC. This sequence encodes CASRLGSSSSYEQYF.

Many counts were recorded for this clone. The chain combines TRBV5-1 with TRBJ2-1; 7 bases line up with TRBD2. The junction had 9 bases not matched to a gene; V was cut back by 4 bases and J by 5 bases. CDR1 is SGHRS, CDR2 YFSETQ, per germline. The CDR3 is made up of 15 amino acids. Written as DNA, the CDR3 is TGCGCCAGCAGCCCCGGACTAGTTCCCAACAATGAGCAGTTCTTC. It encodes CASSPGLVPNNEQFF.

About this clone: The junction departs from germline at one end; a sequencing error may be responsible. The chain is built from TRBV7-7 and TRBJ2-2, with a possible D match to TRBD2 (5 bases). The CDR3 spans 13 residues. CDR1 SSHAT and CDR2 FNYEAQ come from the germline V gene (reference sequence). CDR3 sequence: CASSFTRGGELFF. The CDR3 DNA reads TGTGCTAGCAGCTTTACTCGGGGCGGGGAGCTGTTTTTT.

The chain uses TRBV7-8 and TRBJ1-6; the D gene is possibly TRBD1 (5 bases). The CDR3 totals 16 residues. The germline V and J ends were trimmed by 5 bases and 6 bases, with 17 bases remaining between them. Germline V lookup: CDR1 SGHVS, CDR2 FQNEAQ. CDR3 sequence: CASSDAHQGRNSPLHF. In DNA, the CDR3 is TGTGCCAGCAGCGACGCCCACCAGGGTCGTAATTCACCCCTCCACTTT.

This clone was detected ten times or more. V usage is TRBV2 and J usage is TRBJ2-7, with 8 bases fitting TRBD2. Trimming removed 8 bases from V and 0 bases from J; junction bases left unmatched: 15. The CDR3 sequence is 17 residues long. The germline CDR1 and CDR2 sequences are SNHLY and FYNNEI. The CDR3 coding sequence is TGTGCCAGCCTCCGATCATTTACTAGCGGAAGCTCCTACGAGCAGTACTTC. Translation gives CASLRSFTSGSSYEQYF.

The V and J genes are TRBV30 and TRBJ2-7; D is perhaps TRBD1 (7 bases). Germline values: CDR1 GTSNPN, CDR2 SVGIG (reference sequence). Trimming stripped 2 bases from V and 7 bases from J, with 15 bases between. The CDR3 has 13 amino acids. This CDR3 is CAWSSGGWREQYF. The CDR3 bases are TGTGCCTGGAGTTCAGGGGGGTGGAGGGAGCAGTACTTC.

The chain combines TRBV19 with TRBJ1-1, with a possible D match to TRBD1 (6 bases). CDR1 LNHDA and CDR2 SQIVND come from the germline V gene (reference sequence). This CDR3 contains 14 residues. Trimming stripped 0 bases from V and 5 bases from J, with 10 bases between. CDR3 DNA sequence: TGTGCCAGTAGTATAGATCCAAGGGGGACTGAAGCTTTCTTT. Its translation is CASSIDPRGTEAFF.